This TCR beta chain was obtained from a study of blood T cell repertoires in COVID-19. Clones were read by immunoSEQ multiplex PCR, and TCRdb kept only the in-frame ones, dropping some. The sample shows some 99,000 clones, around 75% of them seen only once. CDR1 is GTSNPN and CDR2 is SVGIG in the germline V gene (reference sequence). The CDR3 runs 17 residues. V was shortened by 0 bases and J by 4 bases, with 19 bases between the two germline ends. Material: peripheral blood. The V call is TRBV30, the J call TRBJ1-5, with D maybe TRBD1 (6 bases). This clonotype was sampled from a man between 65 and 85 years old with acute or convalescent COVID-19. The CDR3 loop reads CAWSVRQGTIFNQPQHF. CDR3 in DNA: TGTGCCTGGAGTGTACGGCAGGGGACCATCTTTAATCAGCCCCAGCATTTT.